Here is one T cell receptor (beta chain) with its context. This CDR3 region has 13 residues. Trimming left V 5 bases short and J 4 bases short, with 11 bases between. Germline loops: CDR1 SNHLY, CDR2 FYNNEI. This sample stems from a study of cytotoxic CD8 clonotypes in ibrutinib-treated CLL. This table comes from immunoSEQ multiplex PCR, and its TCRdb copy is limited to in-frame clones, with some not included. The table records approximately 70,000 clones, 65% to 85% of them present only once. This receptor was taken from a human donor with chronic lymphocytic leukemia. The chain is built from TRBV2 and TRBJ1-2, with D hard to call. The source was PBMCs, collected at disease progression, from a patient treated with ibrutinib. CDR3 amino acids: CASSKEGIYGYTF. The CDR3 bases are TGTGCCAGCAGTAAGGAGGGTATCTATGGCTACACCTTC. Variable domain in full (rest from reference TRBV2 and TRBJ1-2): EPEVTQTPSHQVTQMGQEVILRCVPISNHLYFYWYRQILGQKVEFLVSFYNNEISEKSEIFDDQFSVERPDGSNFTLKIRSTKLEDSAMYFCASSKEGIYGYTFGSGTRLTVV.